Below are 2 T cell receptor beta chains sequenced from a single sample in a study of response to subunit inactivated influenza vaccine. Via MiXCR, TCRdb re-called the RT-PCR reads, giving one row per CDR3 protein. The sample includes hundreds of thousands of distinct CDR3 sequences, approximately 15% of them seen just once. Here the sequenced sample was PBMCs from blood, taken about 13 days after vaccination. These receptors were taken from a man aged 45-65 years who received an inactivated influenza vaccine.

V gene TRBV7-9 combines with J gene TRBJ2-2; possible D gene TRBD2, 7 bases. The germline CDR1 and CDR2 sequences are SEHNR and FQNEAQ (reference sequence). The ends were cut back, 7 bases at V and 4 bases at J, with 16 bases in the middle. This CDR3 contains 15 residues. The CDR3: CASTPGGSGTGELFF. CDR3 DNA: TGTGCCAGCACGCCGGGGGGCAGTGGCACCGGGGAGCTGTTTTTT.

As DNA, the CDR3 is TGTGCCAGCAGCCGGGCAGGGGCTCTGACTGAAGCTTTCTTT. This translates into CASSRAGALTEAFF. The chain uses TRBV5-6 and TRBJ1-1; tentative D call: TRBD1 (6 bases). The germline V and J ends were trimmed by 4 bases and 5 bases, with 15 bases remaining between them. Germline values: CDR1 SGHDT, CDR2 YYEEEE. This CDR3 contains 14 residues.